A selection of T cell receptor beta chains follows, all from one sample in a study of blood T cells in healthy people across ages. TCRdb processed the 5' RACE reads anew with MiXCR; each CDR3 protein has one entry. The sample holds 1.5 million to 2 million distinct CDR3 sequences; roughly 49% are singletons and the top ten take 2% to 2.5%. The sample taken for sequencing was blood. Every receptor here comes from a woman aged 40 to 49 in good health. The CDR3 runs from the conserved cysteine through the conserved F or W. A D gene is named only where the DNA matches it firmly. Where a row states a size, it is once, few, many or the class of an expanded clone; other rows omit it.

j_gene: TRBJ1-5; d_gene: TRBD1; abundance: -; v_gene: TRBV20-1; CDR3aa: CSASTGGGQPQHF; CDR3nt: TGCAGTGCTTCGACAGGGGGCGGTCAGCCCCAGCATTTT
j_gene: TRBJ2-3; d_gene: TRBD2; abundance: many; v_gene: TRBV20-1; CDR3aa: CSARPGLELVTQYF; CDR3nt: TGCAGTGCTAGACCGGGACTAGAACTAGTTACGCAGTATTTT
j_gene: TRBJ2-5; d_gene: -; abundance: many; v_gene: TRBV7-2; CDR3aa: CASSLVPGRGQETQYF; CDR3nt: TGTGCCAGCAGCTTAGTGCCAGGGAGAGGGCAAGAGACCCAGTACTTC
j_gene: TRBJ2-7; d_gene: TRBD1; abundance: few; v_gene: TRBV6-2/TRBV6-3; CDR3aa: CASSDPLTGLRYEQYF; CDR3nt: TGTGCCAGCAGTGACCCTCTGACAGGGCTTCGTTACGAGCAGTACTTC
j_gene: TRBJ1-5; d_gene: -; abundance: -; v_gene: TRBV21-1; CDR3aa: CASYTGTGEQPQHF; CDR3nt: TGTGCCAGTTACACCGGGACAGGGGAACAGCCCCAGCATTTT
j_gene: TRBJ1-2; d_gene: -; abundance: -; v_gene: TRBV15; CDR3aa: CATSGGLEGGGYTF; CDR3nt: TGTGCCACCAGCGGAGGACTCGAGGGAGGCGGCTACACCTTC
j_gene: TRBJ2-1; d_gene: -; abundance: -; v_gene: TRBV3-1; CDR3aa: CASSQEVFQETQFF; CDR3nt: TGTGCCAGCAGCCAAGAAGTCTTCCAAGAGACCCAGTTCTTC
j_gene: TRBJ1-2; d_gene: TRBD1; abundance: many; v_gene: TRBV4-2; CDR3aa: CASSQEGQGQGADGYTF; CDR3nt: TGTGCCAGCAGCCAAGAGGGGCAAGGACAGGGGGCCGATGGCTACACCTTC
j_gene: TRBJ2-3; d_gene: -; abundance: -; v_gene: TRBV7-8; CDR3aa: CASSLPITPRGEGTDTQYF; CDR3nt: TGTGCCAGCAGCTTACCGATCACTCCTAGGGGGGAAGGCACAGATACGCAGTATTTT
j_gene: TRBJ1-4; d_gene: -; abundance: -; v_gene: TRBV12-3/TRBV12-4; CDR3aa: CASSLAGTTSEKLFF; CDR3nt: TGTGCCAGCAGTTTAGCTGGGACAACGAGTGAAAAACTGTTTTTT
j_gene: TRBJ2-1; d_gene: -; abundance: -; v_gene: TRBV7-2; CDR3aa: CATRFQASYNEQFF; CDR3nt: TGTGCCACCCGGTTCCAGGCTTCCTACAATGAGCAGTTCTTC
j_gene: TRBJ2-4; d_gene: -; abundance: -; v_gene: TRBV3-1; CDR3aa: CASSQEGQSLRGEQYF; CDR3nt: TGTGCCAGCAGCCAAGAGGGTCAGTCTCTGAGGGGGGAGCAGTACTTC
j_gene: TRBJ2-3; d_gene: -; abundance: few; v_gene: TRBV12-3/TRBV12-4; CDR3aa: CASSWEGGFDTQYF; CDR3nt: TGTGCCAGCAGTTGGGAGGGGGGGTTCGATACGCAGTATTTT
j_gene: TRBJ2-3; d_gene: -; abundance: -; v_gene: TRBV24-1; CDR3aa: CATSVRGRGTDTQYF; CDR3nt: TGTGCCACCAGTGTGAGGGGCAGGGGCACAGATACGCAGTATTTT
j_gene: TRBJ1-5; d_gene: -; abundance: -; v_gene: TRBV27; CDR3aa: CASSTARGGTPGVQSQHF; CDR3nt: TGTGCCAGCAGTACCGCTCGAGGGGGGACACCAGGGGTGCAGTCCCAGCATTTT
j_gene: TRBJ2-2; d_gene: -; abundance: -; v_gene: TRBV14; CDR3aa: CASSQEPGFDTGELFF; CDR3nt: TGTGCCAGCAGCCAAGAGCCGGGGTTCGACACCGGGGAGCTGTTTTTT
j_gene: TRBJ1-2; d_gene: -; abundance: -; v_gene: TRBV9; CDR3aa: CASSVLRGPNYGHTF; CDR3nt: TGTGCCAGCAGCGTTCTCCGGGGCCCCAACTATGGCCACACCTTC
j_gene: TRBJ2-1; d_gene: -; abundance: -; v_gene: TRBV28; CDR3aa: CASRDQTGPYNEQFF; CDR3nt: TGTGCCAGCAGGGATCAGACAGGCCCCTACAATGAGCAGTTCTTC
j_gene: TRBJ2-3; d_gene: -; abundance: -; v_gene: TRBV20-1; CDR3aa: CSACTLSTTDTQYF; CDR3nt: TGCAGTGCTTGTACTCTTTCTACCACAGATACGCAGTATTTT
j_gene: TRBJ2-5; d_gene: TRBD1; abundance: few; v_gene: TRBV7-3; CDR3aa: CASRDEETGKETQYF; CDR3nt: TGTGCCAGCAGGGACGAAGAGACAGGGAAAGAGACCCAGTACTTC
j_gene: TRBJ1-6; d_gene: -; abundance: -; v_gene: TRBV3-1; CDR3aa: CASSQGRSNSPLHF; CDR3nt: TGTGCCAGCAGCCAGGGCCGCTCAAATTCACCCCTCCACTTT
j_gene: TRBJ2-5; d_gene: -; abundance: -; v_gene: TRBV7-2; CDR3aa: CASSSGMVETQYF; CDR3nt: TGTGCCAGCAGCTCTGGGATGGTCGAGACCCAGTACTTC
j_gene: TRBJ2-1; d_gene: TRBD2; abundance: -; v_gene: TRBV24-1; CDR3aa: CATTSGGAPTYNEQFF; CDR3nt: TGTGCCACGACTAGCGGGGGGGCACCGACCTACAATGAGCAGTTCTTC